Shown below are 29 T cell receptor beta chains from a single sample sequenced in a study of regulatory T cells in long-lasting Graves disease. Time point in this sample: newly diagnosed GD, antithyroid drugs for less than 3 months. PBMC-derived RNA was used for the TCR library. Arm-PCR of CDR3 regions and iRepertoire HTBI primers were the basis on which TCR beta libraries were built. MiXCR, run by TCRdb on the multiplex PCR reads, gives a single entry per CDR3 protein. The sample shows roughly 610,000 distinct CDR3 sequences, under 20% of them seen only once. These data were also reused for a study on T cells in Graves' hyperthyroidism and ophthalmopathy.

Sequenced material: peripheral blood mononuclear cells (PBMCs), taken at new diagnosis, from a patient treated with antithyroid drugs. The receptors stem from a woman aged 25 to 39 with Graves disease.

The chain links TRBV24-1 to TRBJ2-2; no clear D. CDR1 is KGHDR and CDR2 is SFDVKD in the germline V gene. The CDR3 runs to 12 residues. V lost 1 base and J lost 10, with 6 bases in between. For the CDR3, the DNA is TGTGCCACCAGTGATTTCTCTCAGGAGCTGTTTTTT. Translating gives CATSDFSQELFF.

This clonotype was detected ten times or more. The rearrangement uses TRBV28 and TRBJ2-3; D not certain. Germline CDR1 and CDR2: MDHEN and SYDVKM. The CDR3 length is 13 residues. Trimming removed 8 bases at V and 6 bases at J, with 15 bases between. The CDR3 DNA is TGTGCCAGCTCCCTAGTCCACCCGGATACGCAGTATTTT. This gives the protein CASSLVHPDTQYF.

This clonotype has only a few counts. The chain has TRBV12-3 or TRBV12-4 and TRBJ2-7; D perhaps matches TRBD2 (6 bases). This CDR3 is built from 15 residues. With 5 bases removed from V and 2 bases from J, the gap between germline ends came to 16 bases. Here the CDR3 DNA reads TGTGCCAGCAGTCCCATGGGGGGTCTTACCTACGAGCAGTACTTC. Translated: CASSPMGGLTYEQYF.

In this sample, this clonotype turned up many times. The chain has TRBV2 and TRBJ2-2; 8 nucleotides agree with TRBD1. The CDR3 totals 14 residues. V shed 6 bases and J 5 bases; nucleotides not matched to a gene: 5. Germline V gene lookup returns CDR1 SNHLY and CDR2 FYNNEI. For the CDR3, the DNA is TGTGCCAGCAGGGACAGGGTTGGAACCGGGGAGCTGTTTTTT. As protein: CASRDRVGTGELFF. The whole variable domain, remainder taken from reference TRBV2 and TRBJ2-2, is EPEVTQTPSHQVTQMGQEVILRCVPISNHLYFYWYRQILGQKVEFLVSFYNNEISEKSEIFDDQFSVERPDGSNFTLKIRSTKLEDSAMYFCASRDRVGTGELFFGEGSRLTVL.

This clonotype occurred many times. The genes are TRBV28 and TRBJ1-1, with 8 bases fitting TRBD1. The CDR3 sequence is 15 residues long. Germline V gives CDR1 MDHEN, CDR2 SYDVKM. J lost 7 bases, V lost 6 bases, and 13 bases had no gene match. CDR3 residues: CASRIQGDLSLEAFF. Here the CDR3 DNA reads TGTGCCAGCAGGATACAGGGGGACCTTAGTCTTGAAGCTTTCTTT.

The rearrangement uses TRBV6-1 and TRBJ1-2; D is unclear. Germline CDR1 MNHNS, CDR2 SASEGT. The CDR3 is made up of 12 amino acids. V lost 4 bases to trimming and J lost 6 bases, with 9 bases between them. CDR3 region: CASSVQPDGYTF. CDR3 sequence (DNA): TGTGCCAGCAGTGTCCAGCCGGATGGCTACACCTTC.

The table lists this clonotype with many counts. The chain joins TRBV6-2 or TRBV6-3 to TRBJ1-3; a weak D match, TRBD1 (5 bases). This CDR3 is 17 amino acids long. Germline assignment: CDR1 MNHEY and CDR2 SVGEGT. V lost 0 bases and J 0 bases, leaving 12 bases between the germline ends. The CDR3 DNA reads TGTGCCAGCAGTTACTCTTCCAGGGCTAGCTCTGGAAACACCATATATTTT. This codes for CASSYSSRASSGNTIYF.

The J gene is TRBJ1-2, the V gene TRBV19, with TRBD1 matching 7 bases. V lost 3 bases to trimming and J lost 6 bases; unmatched junction nucleotides: 4. This CDR3 contains 13 residues. CDR1 and CDR2 from the germline V gene are LNHDA and SQIVND (reference sequence). Written as DNA, the CDR3 is TGTGCCAGTAGTATCCAGACAGGGAATGGCTACACCTTC. Its translation is CASSIQTGNGYTF. Combining the CDR3 with reference TRBV19 and TRBJ1-2 gives the whole variable domain DGGITQSPKYLFRKEGQNVTLSCEQNLNHDAMYWYRQDPGQGLRLIYYSQIVNDFQKGDIAEGYSVSREKKESFPLTVTSAQKNPTAFYLCASSIQTGNGYTFGSGTRLTVV.

This clonotype was counted a single time. The chain carries TRBV6-1 and TRBJ2-5, with 9 bases identical to TRBD1. After removal of 6 bases from V and 0 bases from J, the junction contained 5 bases not matched to a gene. Germline values: CDR1 MNHNS, CDR2 SASEGT. CDR3 size: 15 residues. The CDR3 here is CASRAGTGNQETQYF. The CDR3 DNA reads TGTGCCAGCAGAGCCGGGACAGGGAACCAAGAGACCCAGTACTTC.

The table lists this clonotype with many counts. The rearrangement uses TRBV2 and TRBJ1-3; D gene unclear. CDR3 length equals 13 residues. Germline V gene data show CDR1 as SNHLY and CDR2 as FYNNEI. V was shortened by 4 bases and J by 2 bases, with 6 bases between the two germline ends. The CDR3 sequence is CASSAYPGNTIYF. CDR3 coding DNA: TGTGCCAGCAGTGCGTATCCTGGAAACACCATATATTTT.

This clonotype was seen more than once but under ten times. The chain uses TRBV30 and TRBJ1-6; D gene uncertain. The CDR3 covers 11 residues. The V end lost 0 bases, the J end lost 17 bases, and 11 bases lay between the germline ends. The germline CDR1 and CDR2 sequences are GTSNPN and SVGIG (reference sequence). CDR3 nucleotides: TGTGCCTGGAGTGTTCTGTCGGAGATCCACTTT. This sequence encodes CAWSVLSEIHF.

There are many counts of this clonotype. The rearrangement links TRBV12-3 or TRBV12-4 to TRBJ1-5; 9 positions match TRBD1. The CDR3 loop spans 15 amino acids. Trimming at V came to 6 bases and at J to 1 base, leaving 4 bases not matched to a gene. The CDR3 reads CASSTTGGSNQPQHF. The CDR3 nucleotides read TGTGCCAGCAGCACGACAGGGGGGAGCAATCAGCCCCAGCATTTT.

The rearrangement links TRBV27 to TRBJ2-7; TRBD1 might be the D (5 bases). Germline values: CDR1 MNHEY, CDR2 SMNVEV (reference sequence). Trimming shortened V by 4 bases and J by 2 bases, and 12 bases separated the two germline ends. The CDR3 totals 14 residues. The CDR3 DNA sequence: TGTGCCAGCAGTTCATACAGGCGGCCCTACGAGCAGTACTTC. It yields the protein CASSSYRRPYEQYF.

The chain is built from TRBV3-1 and TRBJ1-6; no clear D. V lost 3 bases and J 1 base, leaving 13 bases between the germline ends. Germline V CDR1 and CDR2: LGHDT, YNNKEL (reference sequence). CDR3 size: 17 residues. CDR3 region: CASSQLGGLSYNSPLHF. CDR3 in DNA: TGTGCCAGCAGCCAGCTGGGCGGGTTATCCTATAATTCACCCCTCCACTTT.

This clonotype came up many times. The V gene is TRBV24-1, the J gene TRBJ2-3; D possibly corresponds to TRBD1 (5 bases). Trimming stripped 8 bases from V and 2 bases from J, with 10 bases between. The CDR3 has 13 amino acids. Germline CDR1 KGHDR, CDR2 SFDVKD. CDR3 sequence (DNA): TGTGCCACCATGACGACAGACACAGATACGCAGTATTTT. This codes for CATMTTDTDTQYF.

The rearrangement joins TRBV4-1 to TRBJ2-7, with 7 bases identical to TRBD2. Trimming took 2 bases from V and 7 from J; bases not matched to a gene: 5. Looked up from germline, CDR1 is MGHRA and CDR2 is YSYEKL. This CDR3 spans 13 amino acids. The CDR3 protein is CASSQRELAEQYF. The DNA for the CDR3 is TGCGCCAGCAGCCAAAGAGAACTAGCGGAGCAGTACTTC.

This clonotype showed up many times. The V and J genes are TRBV11-2 and TRBJ2-3; 9 bases are a match to TRBD2. Unmatched junction bases numbered 5, after V lost 1 base and J lost 3 bases. Germline-derived CDR1 and CDR2 are SGHAT and FQNNGV. The CDR3 extends over 16 amino acids. The CDR3 loop is CASSLVGGRGTDTQYF. Written as DNA, the CDR3 is TGTGCCAGCAGCTTAGTAGGCGGGAGGGGAACAGATACGCAGTATTTT.

This clonotype occurred a few times. V and J are TRBV5-1 and TRBJ2-7, with 9 bases that match TRBD2. The CDR3 sequence is 13 residues long. J gave up 0 bases and V 7 bases, and 2 bases lay outside the gene matches. Germline V gene data show CDR1 as SGHRS and CDR2 as YFSETQ. Here the CDR3 DNA reads TGCGCCAGCGGTAGCGGGAGCTCCTACGAGCAGTACTTC. This sequence encodes CASGSGSSYEQYF.

This clonotype was seen a handful of times. This chain connects TRBV3-1 to TRBJ1-1, with a weak D call TRBD1 (5 bases). The CDR3 length is 15 residues. Trimming removed 4 bases at V and 1 base at J, with 13 bases between. CDR1 and CDR2 (germline): LGHDT, YNNKEL (reference sequence). The CDR3, as DNA: TGTGCCAGCAGCCCCTCCCGGGGGTCGAACACTGAAGCTTTCTTT. It codes for CASSPSRGSNTEAFF.

The genes are TRBV18 and TRBJ2-2, with D perhaps TRBD2 (6 bases). V was clipped by 4 bases and J by 6 bases, with 9 bases between them. This CDR3 is built from 13 residues. Germline values: CDR1 KGHSH, CDR2 LQKENI. CDR3 in DNA: TGTGCCAGCTCACGCGGGGAATCCGGGGAGCTGTTTTTT. Its translation: CASSRGESGELFF.

This clonotype has just a few counts. The chain recombines TRBV19 with TRBJ2-2, with D possibly called TRBD1 or TRBD2 (6 bases each). Per germline, CDR1 LNHDA and CDR2 SQIVND (reference sequence). Trimming cost V 7 bases and J 6 bases, with 15 bases left between them. The CDR3 runs to 14 residues. CDR3 residues: CASMEGVSAGELFF. The DNA of the CDR3 is TGTGCCAGTATGGAGGGGGTTTCAGCCGGGGAGCTGTTTTTT.

The J gene is TRBJ1-6, the V gene TRBV28, with D unresolved. The CDR3 contains 15 residues. With 3 bases removed from V and 2 bases from J, the gap between germline ends came to 8 bases. CDR1 is MDHEN and CDR2 is SYDVKM in the germline V gene. For the CDR3, the DNA is TGTGCCAGCAGTTTCCCCCTGCCCTATAATTCACCCCTCCACTTT. Translating gives CASSFPLPYNSPLHF. The full variable domain, in which reference TRBV28 and TRBJ1-6 provide the parts outside the CDR3, is DVKVTQSSRYLVKRTGEKVFLECVQDMDHENMFWYRQDPGLGLRLIYFSYDVKMKEKGDIPEGYSVSREKKERFSLILESASTNQTSMYLCASSFPLPYNSPLHFGNGTRLTVT.

This clonotype appeared many times. The V and J genes are TRBV10-3 and TRBJ2-5; possibly TRBD1 for D (7 bases). This CDR3 has 15 residues. CDR1 is ENHRY and CDR2 is SYGVKD in the germline V gene. V was clipped by 8 bases and J by 0 bases, with 16 bases between them. The CDR3 DNA reads TGTGCCATCTCCCGGGGGACAGAGAACCAAGAGACCCAGTACTTC. This encodes CAISRGTENQETQYF.

CDR3 DNA: TGTGCCAGCAGCCTAGATATAGTCACTGAAGCTTTCTTT. This gives the protein CASSLDIVTEAFF. This rearrangement joins TRBV7-3 to TRBJ1-1; D is undetermined. The V gene's germline CDR1 is SGHTA and CDR2 FQGTGA. Trimming removed 5 bases from V and 4 bases from J, with 11 bases in between. The CDR3 consists of 13 residues.

This clonotype was recorded a few times. The rearrangement joins TRBV6-5 to TRBJ2-2; D ambiguous. Germline loops: CDR1 MNHEY, CDR2 SVGAGI. The CDR3 extends over 14 amino acids. Trimming stripped 2 bases from V and 4 bases from J, with 8 bases between. The CDR3 here is CASSYVAGTGELFF. Here the CDR3 DNA reads TGTGCCAGCAGTTACGTTGCCGGCACCGGGGAGCTGTTTTTT.

V gene TRBV7-3 combines with J gene TRBJ2-3, with 7 bases that match TRBD2. CDR1 and CDR2 (germline): SGHTA, FQGTGA. CDR3 length equals 13 residues. Trimming removed 7 bases from V and 10 bases from J; junction bases left unmatched: 11. This CDR3 is CASTPMSGGAQYF. Here the CDR3 DNA reads TGTGCCAGCACCCCGATGTCGGGGGGTGCGCAGTATTTT.

This clonotype was counted many times. This sequence joins TRBV3-1 and TRBJ2-7; D may be TRBD2 (5 bases). CDR3 length: 16 residues. The germline gives CDR1 LGHDT, CDR2 YNNKEL (reference sequence). V lost 2 bases and J lost 4, with 18 bases in between. The DNA of the CDR3 is TGTGCCAGCAGCCAACCTTCTACGGGGAAGAGATACGAGCAGTACTTC. It codes for CASSQPSTGKRYEQYF.

This clonotype was observed a few times. The chain combines TRBV24-1 with TRBJ1-1; 8 bases fit TRBD1. Germline V gives CDR1 KGHDR, CDR2 SFDVKD. This CDR3 spans 13 amino acids. The junction had 7 bases not matched to a gene; V was cut back by 10 bases and J by 4 bases. The CDR3 DNA sequence: TGTGCCACGTCGCAGGGGGCGATCACTGAAGCTTTCTTT. It specifies CATSQGAITEAFF.

This clonotype occurred a few times. The V and J genes are TRBV20-1 and TRBJ2-3; 8 bases are a match to TRBD2. Unmatched junction bases numbered 12, after V lost 2 bases and J lost 5 bases. Germline loops: CDR1 DFQATT, CDR2 SNEGSKA (reference sequence). The CDR3 is 16 amino acids. The CDR3 nucleotides read TGCAGTGCTAGAAAAGGCACGGGAGGGCCCGGAGATACGCAGTATTTT. This encodes CSARKGTGGPGDTQYF.